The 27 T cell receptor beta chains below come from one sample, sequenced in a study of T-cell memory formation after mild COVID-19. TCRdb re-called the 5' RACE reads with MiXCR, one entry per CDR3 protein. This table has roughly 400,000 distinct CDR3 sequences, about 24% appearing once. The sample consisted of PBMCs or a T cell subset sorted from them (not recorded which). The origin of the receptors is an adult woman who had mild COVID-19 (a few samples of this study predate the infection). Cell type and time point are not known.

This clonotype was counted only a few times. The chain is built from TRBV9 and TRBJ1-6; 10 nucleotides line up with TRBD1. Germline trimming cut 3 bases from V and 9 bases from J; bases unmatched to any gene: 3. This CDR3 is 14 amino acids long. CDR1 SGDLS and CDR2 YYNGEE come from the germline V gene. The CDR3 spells CASSGDRGGSPLHF. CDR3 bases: TGTGCCAGCAGCGGGGACAGGGGAGGTTCACCCCTCCACTTT.

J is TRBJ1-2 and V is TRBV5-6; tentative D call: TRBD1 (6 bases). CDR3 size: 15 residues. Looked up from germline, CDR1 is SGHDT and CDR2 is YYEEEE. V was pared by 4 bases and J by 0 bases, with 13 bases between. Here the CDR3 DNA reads TGTGCCAGCAGCCCAGGAGGGGGGACTAACTATGGCTACACCTTC. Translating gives CASSPGGGTNYGYTF.

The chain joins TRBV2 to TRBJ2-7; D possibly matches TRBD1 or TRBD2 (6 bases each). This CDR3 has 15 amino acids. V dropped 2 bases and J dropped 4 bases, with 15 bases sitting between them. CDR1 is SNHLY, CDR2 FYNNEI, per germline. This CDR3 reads CASSELKGEVYEQYF. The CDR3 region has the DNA TGTGCCAGCAGTGAACTTAAGGGGGAGGTTTACGAGCAGTACTTC.

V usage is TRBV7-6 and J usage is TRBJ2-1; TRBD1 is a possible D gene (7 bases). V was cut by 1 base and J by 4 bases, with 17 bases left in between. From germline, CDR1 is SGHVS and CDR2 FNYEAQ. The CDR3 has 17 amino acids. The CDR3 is CASSLEGDSRGYNEQFF. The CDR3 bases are TGTGCCAGCAGCTTAGAGGGGGACTCCAGGGGGTACAATGAGCAGTTCTTC.

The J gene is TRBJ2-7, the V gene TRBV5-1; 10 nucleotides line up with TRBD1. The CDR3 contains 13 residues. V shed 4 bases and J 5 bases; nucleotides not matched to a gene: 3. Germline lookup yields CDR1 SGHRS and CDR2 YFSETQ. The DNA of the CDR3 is TGCGCCAGCAGCCGGGACAGGGGCAACGAGCAGTACTTC. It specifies CASSRDRGNEQYF.

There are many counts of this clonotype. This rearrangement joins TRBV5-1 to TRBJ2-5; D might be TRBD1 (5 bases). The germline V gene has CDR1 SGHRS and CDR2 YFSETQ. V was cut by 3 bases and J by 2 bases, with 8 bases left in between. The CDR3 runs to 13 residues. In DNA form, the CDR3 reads TGCGCCAGCAGCTCTACAGGTCAAGAGACCCAGTACTTC. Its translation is CASSSTGQETQYF.

CDR3: CATSQSSGTYEQYF. The CDR3 nucleotides read TGTGCCACCTCACAAAGTAGCGGGACCTACGAGCAGTACTTC. The chain carries TRBV7-9 and TRBJ2-7; 8 bases agree with TRBD2. The V gene end was trimmed by 10 bases and the J gene end by 2 bases; junction bases not matched to a gene: 10. Germline V gene lookup returns CDR1 SEHNR and CDR2 FQNEAQ (reference sequence). The CDR3 runs to 14 residues.

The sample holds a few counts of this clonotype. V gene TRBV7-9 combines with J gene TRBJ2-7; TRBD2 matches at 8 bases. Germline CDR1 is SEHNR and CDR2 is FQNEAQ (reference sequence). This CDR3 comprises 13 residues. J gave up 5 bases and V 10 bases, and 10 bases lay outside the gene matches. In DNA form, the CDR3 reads TGTGCCACCCGCAGTAGCGGGAACGACGAGCAGTACTTC. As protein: CATRSSGNDEQYF.

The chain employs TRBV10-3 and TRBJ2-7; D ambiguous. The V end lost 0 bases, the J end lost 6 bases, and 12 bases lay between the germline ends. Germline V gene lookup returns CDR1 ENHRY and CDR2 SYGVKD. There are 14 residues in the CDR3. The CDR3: CAISESIGSREQYF. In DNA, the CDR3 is TGTGCCATCAGTGAGTCTATTGGAAGTCGCGAGCAGTACTTC.

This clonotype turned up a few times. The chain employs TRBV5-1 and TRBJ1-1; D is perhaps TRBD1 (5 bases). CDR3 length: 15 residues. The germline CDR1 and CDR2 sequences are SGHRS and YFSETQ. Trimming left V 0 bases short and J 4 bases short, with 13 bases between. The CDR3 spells CASSLGDRTFTEAFF. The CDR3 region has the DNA TGCGCCAGCAGCTTGGGGGACCGCACCTTCACTGAAGCTTTCTTT.

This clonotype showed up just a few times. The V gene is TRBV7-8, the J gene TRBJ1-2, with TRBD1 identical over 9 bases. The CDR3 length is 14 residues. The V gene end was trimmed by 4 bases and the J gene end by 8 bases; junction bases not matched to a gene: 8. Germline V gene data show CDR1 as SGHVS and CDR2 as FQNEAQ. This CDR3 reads CASSSRDRGYGYTF. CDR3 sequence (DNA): TGTGCCAGCAGCTCACGAGACAGGGGGTACGGCTACACCTTC. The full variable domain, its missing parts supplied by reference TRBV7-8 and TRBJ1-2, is GAGVSQSPRYKVAKRGQDVALRCDPISGHVSLFWYQQALGQGPEFLTYFQNEAQLDKSGLPSDRFFAERPEGSVSTLKIQRTQQEDSAVYLCASSSRDRGYGYTFGSGTRLTVV.

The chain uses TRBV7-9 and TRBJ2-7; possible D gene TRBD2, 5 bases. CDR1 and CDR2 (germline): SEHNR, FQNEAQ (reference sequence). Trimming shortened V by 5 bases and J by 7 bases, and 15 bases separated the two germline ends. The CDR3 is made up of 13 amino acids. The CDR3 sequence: CASSETSRREQYF. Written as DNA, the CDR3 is TGTGCCAGCAGCGAGACCAGTCGGAGGGAGCAGTACTTC.

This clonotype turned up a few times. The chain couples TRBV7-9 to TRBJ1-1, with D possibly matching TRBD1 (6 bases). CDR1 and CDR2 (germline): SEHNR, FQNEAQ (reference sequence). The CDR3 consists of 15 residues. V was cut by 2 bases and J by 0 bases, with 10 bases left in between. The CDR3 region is CASSLLGGLNTEAFF. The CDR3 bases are TGTGCCAGCAGCTTATTGGGGGGCTTGAACACTGAAGCTTTCTTT.

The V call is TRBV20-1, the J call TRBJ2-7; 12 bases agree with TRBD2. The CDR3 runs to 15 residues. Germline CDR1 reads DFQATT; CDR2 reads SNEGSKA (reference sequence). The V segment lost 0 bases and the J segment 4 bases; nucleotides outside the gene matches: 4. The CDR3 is CSARDPSGGEYEQYF. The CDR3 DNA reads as TGCAGTGCTAGAGATCCTAGCGGGGGGGAGTACGAGCAGTACTTC.

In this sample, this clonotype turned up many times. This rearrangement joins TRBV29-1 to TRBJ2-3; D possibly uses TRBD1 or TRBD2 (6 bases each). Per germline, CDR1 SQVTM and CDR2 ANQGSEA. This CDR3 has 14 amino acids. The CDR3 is CSVRRGAHTDTQYF. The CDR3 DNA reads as TGCAGTGTAAGAAGGGGGGCCCACACAGATACGCAGTATTTT.

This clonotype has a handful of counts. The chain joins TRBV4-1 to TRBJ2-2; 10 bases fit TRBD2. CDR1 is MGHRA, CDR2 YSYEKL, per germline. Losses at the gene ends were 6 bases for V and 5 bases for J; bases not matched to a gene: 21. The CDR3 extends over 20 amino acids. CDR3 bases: TGCGCCAGCAGGGCTTTGGGTAGCGGGGGGCCGAGGATAGAAACCGGGGAGCTGTTTTTT. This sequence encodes CASRALGSGGPRIETGELFF.

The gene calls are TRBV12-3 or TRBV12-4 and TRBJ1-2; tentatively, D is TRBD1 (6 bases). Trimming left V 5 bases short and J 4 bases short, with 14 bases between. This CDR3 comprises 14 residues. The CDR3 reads CASSPSDRRYGYTF. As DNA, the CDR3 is TGTGCCAGCAGTCCCTCTGACAGGCGCTATGGCTACACCTTC.

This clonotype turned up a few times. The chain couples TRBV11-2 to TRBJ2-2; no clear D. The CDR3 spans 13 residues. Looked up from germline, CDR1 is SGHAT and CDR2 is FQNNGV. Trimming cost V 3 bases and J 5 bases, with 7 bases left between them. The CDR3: CASSFIETGELFF. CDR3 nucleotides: TGTGCCAGCAGCTTCATTGAAACCGGGGAGCTGTTTTTT.

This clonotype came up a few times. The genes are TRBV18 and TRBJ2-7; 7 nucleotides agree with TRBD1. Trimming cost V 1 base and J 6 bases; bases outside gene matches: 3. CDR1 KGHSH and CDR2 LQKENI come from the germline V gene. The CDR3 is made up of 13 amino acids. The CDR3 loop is CASSPQEGAEQYF. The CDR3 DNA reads TGTGCCAGCTCACCACAAGAGGGGGCCGAGCAGTACTTC.

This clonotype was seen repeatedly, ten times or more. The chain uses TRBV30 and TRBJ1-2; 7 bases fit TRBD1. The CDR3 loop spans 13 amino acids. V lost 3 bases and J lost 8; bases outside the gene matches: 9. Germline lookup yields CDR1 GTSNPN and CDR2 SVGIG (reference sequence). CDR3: CAWSATGADGYTF. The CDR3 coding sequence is TGTGCCTGGAGCGCTACAGGGGCTGACGGCTACACCTTC.

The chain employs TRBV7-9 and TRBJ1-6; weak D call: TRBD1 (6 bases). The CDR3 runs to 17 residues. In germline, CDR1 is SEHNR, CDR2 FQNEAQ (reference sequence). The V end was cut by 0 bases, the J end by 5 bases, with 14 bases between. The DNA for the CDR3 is TGTGCCAGCAGCTTAGCGGACAGCCCAGATGATAATTCACCCCTCCACTTT. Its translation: CASSLADSPDDNSPLHF.

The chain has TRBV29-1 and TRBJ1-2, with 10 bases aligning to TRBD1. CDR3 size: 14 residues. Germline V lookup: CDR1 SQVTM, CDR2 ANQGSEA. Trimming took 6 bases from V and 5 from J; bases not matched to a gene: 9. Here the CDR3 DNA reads TGCAGCGTCCATCCGGGACAGGGGCTGTATGGCTACACCTTC. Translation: CSVHPGQGLYGYTF.

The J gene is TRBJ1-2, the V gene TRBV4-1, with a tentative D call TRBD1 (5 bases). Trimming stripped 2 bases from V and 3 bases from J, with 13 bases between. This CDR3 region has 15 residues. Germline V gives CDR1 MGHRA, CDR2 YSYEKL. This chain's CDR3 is CASSQIGGKDYGYTF. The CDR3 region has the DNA TGCGCCAGCAGCCAAATCGGGGGGAAGGACTATGGCTACACCTTC.

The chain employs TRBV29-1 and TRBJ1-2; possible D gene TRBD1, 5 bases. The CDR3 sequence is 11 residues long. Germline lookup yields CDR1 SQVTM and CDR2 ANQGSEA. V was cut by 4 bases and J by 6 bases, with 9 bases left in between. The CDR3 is CSVARDDGYTF. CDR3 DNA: TGCAGCGTTGCCAGGGACGATGGCTACACCTTC.

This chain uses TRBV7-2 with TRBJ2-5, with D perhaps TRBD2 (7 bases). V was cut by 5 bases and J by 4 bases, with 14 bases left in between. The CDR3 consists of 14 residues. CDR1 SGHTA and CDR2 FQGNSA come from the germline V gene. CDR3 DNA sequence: TGTGCCAGCAGCCTCTTCGGGGGGCCAGAGACCCAGTACTTC. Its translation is CASSLFGGPETQYF.

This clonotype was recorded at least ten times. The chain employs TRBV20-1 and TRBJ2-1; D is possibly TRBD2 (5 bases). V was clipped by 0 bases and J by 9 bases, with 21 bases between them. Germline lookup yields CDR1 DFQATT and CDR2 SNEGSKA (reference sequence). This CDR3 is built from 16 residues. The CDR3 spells CSARDLRAATGFEQFF. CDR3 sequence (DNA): TGCAGTGCTAGAGATCTTAGAGCGGCCACTGGGTTTGAGCAGTTCTTC.

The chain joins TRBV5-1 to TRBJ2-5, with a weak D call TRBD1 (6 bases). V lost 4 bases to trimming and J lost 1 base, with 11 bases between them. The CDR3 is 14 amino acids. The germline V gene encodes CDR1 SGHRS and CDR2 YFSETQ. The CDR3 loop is CASSVGQPQETQYF. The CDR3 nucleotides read TGCGCCAGCAGCGTAGGACAGCCCCAAGAGACCCAGTACTTC.